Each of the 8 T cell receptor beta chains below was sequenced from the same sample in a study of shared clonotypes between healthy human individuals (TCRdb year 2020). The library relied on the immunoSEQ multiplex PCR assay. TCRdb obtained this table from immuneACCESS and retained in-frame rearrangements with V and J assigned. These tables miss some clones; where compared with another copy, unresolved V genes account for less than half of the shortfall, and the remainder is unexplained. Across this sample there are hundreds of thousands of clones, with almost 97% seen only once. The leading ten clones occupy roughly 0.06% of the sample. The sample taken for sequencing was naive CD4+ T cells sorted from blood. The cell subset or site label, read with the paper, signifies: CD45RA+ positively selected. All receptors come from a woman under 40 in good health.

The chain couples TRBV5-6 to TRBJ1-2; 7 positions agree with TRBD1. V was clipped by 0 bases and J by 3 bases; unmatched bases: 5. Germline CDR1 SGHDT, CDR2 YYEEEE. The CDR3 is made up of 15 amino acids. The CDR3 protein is CASSLGGTAHYGYTF. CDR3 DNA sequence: TGTGCCAGCAGCTTGGGAGGGACAGCTCACTATGGCTACACCTTC.

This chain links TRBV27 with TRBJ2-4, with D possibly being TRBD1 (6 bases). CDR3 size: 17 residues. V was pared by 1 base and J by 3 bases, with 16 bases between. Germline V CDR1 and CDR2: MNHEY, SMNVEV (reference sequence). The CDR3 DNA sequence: TGTGCCAGCAGTTTATTCCCTACAGGGAGTGGCAAAAACATTCAGTACTTC. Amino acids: CASSLFPTGSGKNIQYF.

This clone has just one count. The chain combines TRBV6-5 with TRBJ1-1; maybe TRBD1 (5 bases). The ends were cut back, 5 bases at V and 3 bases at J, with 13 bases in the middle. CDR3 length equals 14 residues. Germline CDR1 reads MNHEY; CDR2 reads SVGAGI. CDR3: CASSGRVGYTEAFF. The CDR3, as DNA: TGTGCCAGCAGTGGCAGGGTGGGCTACACTGAAGCTTTCTTT.

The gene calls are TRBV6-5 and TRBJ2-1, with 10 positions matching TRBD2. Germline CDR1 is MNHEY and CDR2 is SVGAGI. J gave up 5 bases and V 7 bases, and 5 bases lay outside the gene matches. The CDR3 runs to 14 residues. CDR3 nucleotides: TGTGCCAGCAAGCTAGCGGGAGCGGACAATGAGCAGTTCTTC. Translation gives CASKLAGADNEQFF.

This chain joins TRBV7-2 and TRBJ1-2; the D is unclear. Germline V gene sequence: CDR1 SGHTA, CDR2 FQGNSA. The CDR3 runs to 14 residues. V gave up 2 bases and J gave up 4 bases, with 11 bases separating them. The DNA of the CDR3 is TGTGCCAGCAGCTTAACTGCGATGGGCTATGGCTACACCTTC. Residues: CASSLTAMGYGYTF.

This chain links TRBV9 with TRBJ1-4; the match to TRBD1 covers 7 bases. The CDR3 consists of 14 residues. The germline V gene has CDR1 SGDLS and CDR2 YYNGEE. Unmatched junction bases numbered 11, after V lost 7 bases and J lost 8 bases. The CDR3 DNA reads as TGTGCCAGCCGAGGGGACAGTCGAGGCGAAAAACTGTTTTTT. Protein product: CASRGDSRGEKLFF.

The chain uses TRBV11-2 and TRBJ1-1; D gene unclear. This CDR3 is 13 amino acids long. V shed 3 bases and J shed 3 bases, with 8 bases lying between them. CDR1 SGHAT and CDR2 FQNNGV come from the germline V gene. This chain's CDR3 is CASSFNGDTEAFF. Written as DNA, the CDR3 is TGTGCCAGCAGCTTTAACGGAGACACTGAAGCTTTCTTT.

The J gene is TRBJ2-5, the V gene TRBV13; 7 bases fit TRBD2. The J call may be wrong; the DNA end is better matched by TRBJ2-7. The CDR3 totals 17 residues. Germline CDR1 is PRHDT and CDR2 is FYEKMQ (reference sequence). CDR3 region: CASSTMGVAGTDYEQYF. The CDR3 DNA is TGTGCCAGCAGCACCATGGGGGTAGCGGGTACAGACTACGAGCAGTACTTC.